The entry below gives a single T cell receptor (beta chain) sequence along with its context. The data originate from a study of control samples from healthy donors and cancer patients. Profiling relied on immunoSEQ multiplex PCR, and the TCRdb table lists in-frame clones only, not all of them. The data contain 250,000 to 300,000 clones, 82% of them seen just once; the ten biggest clones take up about 14%. This CDR3 spans 13 amino acids. Trimming took 6 bases from V and 6 from J, leaving 12 bases between them. Germline CDR1 is SNHLY and CDR2 is FYNNEI. Sequencing was carried out using PBMCs. This rearrangement joins TRBV2 to TRBJ2-1; D perhaps matches TRBD1 (6 bases). The sequence was obtained from an older woman with lung cancer. DNA for the CDR3: TGTGCCAGCAGCGCGATCAGGGGCAATGAGCAGTTCTTC. It codes for CASSAIRGNEQFF.